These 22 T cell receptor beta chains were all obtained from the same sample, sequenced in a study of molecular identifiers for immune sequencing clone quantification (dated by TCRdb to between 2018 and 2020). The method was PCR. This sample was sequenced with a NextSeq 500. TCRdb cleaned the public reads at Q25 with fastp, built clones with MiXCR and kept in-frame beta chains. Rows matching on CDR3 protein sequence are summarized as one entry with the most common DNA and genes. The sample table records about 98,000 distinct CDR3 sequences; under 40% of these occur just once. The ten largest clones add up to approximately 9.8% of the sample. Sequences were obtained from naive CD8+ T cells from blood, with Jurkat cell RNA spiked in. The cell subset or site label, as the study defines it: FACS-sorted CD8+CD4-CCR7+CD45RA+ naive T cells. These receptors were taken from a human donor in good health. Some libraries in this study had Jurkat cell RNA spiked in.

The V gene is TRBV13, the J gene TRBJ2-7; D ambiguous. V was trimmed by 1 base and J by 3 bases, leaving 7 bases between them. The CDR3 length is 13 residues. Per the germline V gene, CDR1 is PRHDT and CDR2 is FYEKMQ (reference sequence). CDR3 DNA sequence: TGTGCCAGCAGCTTAGTGGGGTACTACGAGCAGTACTTC. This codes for CASSLVGYYEQYF.

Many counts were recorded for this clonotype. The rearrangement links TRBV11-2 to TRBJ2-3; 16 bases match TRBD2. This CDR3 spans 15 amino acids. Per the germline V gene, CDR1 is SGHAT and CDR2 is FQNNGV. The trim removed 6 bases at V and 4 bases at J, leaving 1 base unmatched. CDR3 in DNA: TGTGCCAGCAGGGGACTAGCGGGAGGGCCAGATACGCAGTATTTT. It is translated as CASRGLAGGPDTQYF.

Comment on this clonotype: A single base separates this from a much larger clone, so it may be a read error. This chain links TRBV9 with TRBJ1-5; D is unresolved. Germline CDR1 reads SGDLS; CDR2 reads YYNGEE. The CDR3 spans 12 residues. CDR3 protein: CASGDSNQPQQF. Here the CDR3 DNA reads TGTGCCAGCGGGGATAGCAATCAGCCCCAGCAATTT.

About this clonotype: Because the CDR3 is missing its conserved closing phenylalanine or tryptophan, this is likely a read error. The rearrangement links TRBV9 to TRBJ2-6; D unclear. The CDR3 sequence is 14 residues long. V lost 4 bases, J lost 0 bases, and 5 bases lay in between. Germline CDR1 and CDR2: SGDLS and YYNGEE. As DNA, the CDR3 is TGTGCCAGCAGCAGCAACTCTGGGGCCAACGTCCTGACTGTC. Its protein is CASSSNSGANVLTV.

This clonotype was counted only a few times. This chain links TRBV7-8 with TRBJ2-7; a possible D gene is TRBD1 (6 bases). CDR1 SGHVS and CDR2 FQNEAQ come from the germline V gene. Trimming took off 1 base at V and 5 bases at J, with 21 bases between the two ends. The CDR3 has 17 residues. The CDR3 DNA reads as TGTGCCAGCAGCTTAGTCGGTGCGGGTGGCAGGGGCAACGAGCAGTACTTC. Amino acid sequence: CASSLVGAGGRGNEQYF.

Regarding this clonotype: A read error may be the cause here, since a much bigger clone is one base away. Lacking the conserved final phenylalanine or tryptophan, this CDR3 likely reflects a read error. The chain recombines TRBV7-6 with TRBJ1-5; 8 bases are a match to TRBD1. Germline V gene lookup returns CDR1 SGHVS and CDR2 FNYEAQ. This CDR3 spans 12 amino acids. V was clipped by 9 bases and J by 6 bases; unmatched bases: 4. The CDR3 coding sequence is TGTGCCAGTGGACAGGGTGGTCAGCCCCAGCATATT. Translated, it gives CASGQGGQPQHI.

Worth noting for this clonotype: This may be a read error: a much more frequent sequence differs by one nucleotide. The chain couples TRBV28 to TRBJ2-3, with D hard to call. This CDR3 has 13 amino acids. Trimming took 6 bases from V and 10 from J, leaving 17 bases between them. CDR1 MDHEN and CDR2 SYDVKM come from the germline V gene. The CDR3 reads CASRFILAESQYF. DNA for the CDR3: TGTGCCAGCAGATTTATTCTGGCAGAGTCGCAGTATTTT.

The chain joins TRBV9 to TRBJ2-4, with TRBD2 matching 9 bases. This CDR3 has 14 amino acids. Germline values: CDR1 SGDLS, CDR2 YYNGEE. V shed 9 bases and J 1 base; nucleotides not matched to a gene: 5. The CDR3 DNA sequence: TGTGCCACCGCGGGGGGGGTGGCCAAAAACATTCAGTACTTC. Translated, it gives CATAGGVAKNIQYF.

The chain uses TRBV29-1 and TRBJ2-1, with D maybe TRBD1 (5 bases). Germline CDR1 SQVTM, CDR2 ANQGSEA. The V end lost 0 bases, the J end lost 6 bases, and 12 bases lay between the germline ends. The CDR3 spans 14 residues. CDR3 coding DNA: TGCAGCGTTGAAGAAGGTCAGGGAAGCAATGAGCAGTTCTTC. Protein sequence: CSVEEGQGSNEQFF.

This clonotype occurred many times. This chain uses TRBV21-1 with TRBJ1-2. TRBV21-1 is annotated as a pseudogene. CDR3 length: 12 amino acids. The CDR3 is CASSKEVRGYTF. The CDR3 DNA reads TGTGCCAGCAGCAAAGAAGTCAGAGGCTACACCTTC.

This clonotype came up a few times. CDR3 nucleotide sequence: TGCGCCAGCAGCCCCTGGACAGCCTCTAACTATGGCTACACCTTC. Its protein is CASSPWTASNYGYTF. The chain carries TRBV4-3 and TRBJ1-2; tentatively, D is TRBD1 (6 bases). The ends were cut back, 4 bases at V and 0 bases at J, with 12 bases in the middle. The CDR3 covers 15 residues. Germline loops: CDR1 LGHNA, CDR2 YSLEER.

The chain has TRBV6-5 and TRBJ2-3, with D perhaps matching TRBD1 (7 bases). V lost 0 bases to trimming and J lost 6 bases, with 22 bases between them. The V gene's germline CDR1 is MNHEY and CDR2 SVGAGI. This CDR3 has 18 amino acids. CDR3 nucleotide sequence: TGTGCCAGCAGTTACTCAGGAGGGGGCGGCGGACACTGGGATACGCAGTATTTT. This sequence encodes CASSYSGGGGGHWDTQYF.

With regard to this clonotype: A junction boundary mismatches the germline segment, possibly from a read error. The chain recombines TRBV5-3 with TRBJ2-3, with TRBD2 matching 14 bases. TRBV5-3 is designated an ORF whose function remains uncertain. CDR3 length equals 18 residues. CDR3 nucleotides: TGTGCCAGCAGCTTGGCCGGGACTAGCGGGAGTCTTACAGATGCGCAGTATTTT. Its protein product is CASSLAGTSGSLTDAQYF.

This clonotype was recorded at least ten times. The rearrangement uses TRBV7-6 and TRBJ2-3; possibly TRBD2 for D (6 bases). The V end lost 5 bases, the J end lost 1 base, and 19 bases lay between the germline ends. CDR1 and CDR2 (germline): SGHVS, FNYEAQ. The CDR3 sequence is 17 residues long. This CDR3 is CASSLSRQGGGTDTQYF. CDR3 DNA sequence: TGTGCCAGCAGCCTAAGTAGGCAGGGAGGAGGCACAGATACGCAGTATTTT.

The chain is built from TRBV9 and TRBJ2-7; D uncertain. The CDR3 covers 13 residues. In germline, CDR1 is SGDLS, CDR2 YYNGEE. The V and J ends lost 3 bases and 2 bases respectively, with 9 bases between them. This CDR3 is CASSGPVTYEQYF. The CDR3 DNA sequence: TGTGCCAGCAGCGGGCCCGTTACCTACGAGCAGTACTTC.

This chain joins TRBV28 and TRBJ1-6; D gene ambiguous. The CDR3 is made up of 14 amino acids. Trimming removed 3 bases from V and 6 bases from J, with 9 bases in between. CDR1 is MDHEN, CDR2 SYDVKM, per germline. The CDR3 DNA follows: TGTGCCAGCAGTTTCTCGACGGCTAATTCACCCCTCCACTTT. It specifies CASSFSTANSPLHF.

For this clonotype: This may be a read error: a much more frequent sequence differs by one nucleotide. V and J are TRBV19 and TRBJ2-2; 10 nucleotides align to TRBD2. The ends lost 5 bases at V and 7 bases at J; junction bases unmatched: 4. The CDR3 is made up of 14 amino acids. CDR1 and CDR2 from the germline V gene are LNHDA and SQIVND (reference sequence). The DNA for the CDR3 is TGTGCCAGTAGTCCCGGGACTAGCGACGGGGAGCTGTTTTTT. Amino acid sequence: CASSPGTSDGELFF.

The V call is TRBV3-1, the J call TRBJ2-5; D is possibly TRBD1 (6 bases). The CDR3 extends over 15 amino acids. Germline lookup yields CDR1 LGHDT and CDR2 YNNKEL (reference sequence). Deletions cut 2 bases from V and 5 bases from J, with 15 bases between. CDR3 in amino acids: CASSQPQGLDETQYF. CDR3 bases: TGTGCCAGCAGCCAACCACAGGGTTTGGACGAGACCCAGTACTTC.

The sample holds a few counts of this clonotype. Here the CDR3 DNA reads TGTGCCAGCAGTTTACCGCCCAGGGACGGCAATGAGCAGTTCTTC. Its translation: CASSLPPRDGNEQFF. The V call is TRBV12-3 or TRBV12-4, the J call TRBJ2-1, with D perhaps matching TRBD1 or TRBD2 (5 bases each). CDR3 length: 15 amino acids. Trimming cost V 2 bases and J 6 bases, with 14 bases left between them.

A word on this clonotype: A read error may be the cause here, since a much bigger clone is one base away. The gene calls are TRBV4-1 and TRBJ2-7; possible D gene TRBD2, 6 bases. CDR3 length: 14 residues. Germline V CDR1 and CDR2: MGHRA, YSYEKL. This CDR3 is CACSQDLRGWEQYF. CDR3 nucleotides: TGCGCCTGCAGCCAAGATCTTCGGGGGTGGGAGCAGTACTTC.

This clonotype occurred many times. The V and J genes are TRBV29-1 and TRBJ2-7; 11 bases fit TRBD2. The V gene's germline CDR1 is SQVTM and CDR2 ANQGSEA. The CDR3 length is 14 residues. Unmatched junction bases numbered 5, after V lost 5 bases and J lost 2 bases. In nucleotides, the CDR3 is TGCAGCGTTACTAGCGGGAGAGGGGCCTACGAGCAGTACTTC. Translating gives CSVTSGRGAYEQYF.

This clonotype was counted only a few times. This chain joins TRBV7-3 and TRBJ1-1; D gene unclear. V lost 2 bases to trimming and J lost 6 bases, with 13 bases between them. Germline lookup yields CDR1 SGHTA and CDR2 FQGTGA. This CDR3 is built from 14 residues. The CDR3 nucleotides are TGTGCCAGCAGCTTACTGGGTGACCGGGCTGAAGCTTTCTTT. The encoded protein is CASSLLGDRAEAFF.